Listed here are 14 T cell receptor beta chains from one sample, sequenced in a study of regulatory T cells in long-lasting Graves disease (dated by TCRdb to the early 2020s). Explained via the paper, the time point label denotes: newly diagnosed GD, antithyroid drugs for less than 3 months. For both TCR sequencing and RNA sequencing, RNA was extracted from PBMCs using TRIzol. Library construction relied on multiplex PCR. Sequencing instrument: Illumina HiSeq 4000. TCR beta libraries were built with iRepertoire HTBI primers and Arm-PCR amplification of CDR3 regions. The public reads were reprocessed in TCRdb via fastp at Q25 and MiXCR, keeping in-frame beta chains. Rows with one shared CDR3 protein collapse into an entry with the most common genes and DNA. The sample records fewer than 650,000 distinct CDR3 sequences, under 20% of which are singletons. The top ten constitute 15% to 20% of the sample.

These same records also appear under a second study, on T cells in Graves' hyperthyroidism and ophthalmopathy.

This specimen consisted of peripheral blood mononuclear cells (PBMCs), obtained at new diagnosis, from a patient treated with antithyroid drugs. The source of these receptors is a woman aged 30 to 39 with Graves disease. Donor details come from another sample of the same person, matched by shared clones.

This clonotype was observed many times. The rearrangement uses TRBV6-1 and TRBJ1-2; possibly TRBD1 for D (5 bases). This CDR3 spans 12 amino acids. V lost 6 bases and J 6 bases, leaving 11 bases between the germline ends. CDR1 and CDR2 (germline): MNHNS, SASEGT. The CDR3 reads CASRATVDGYTF. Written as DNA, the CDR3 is TGTGCCAGCAGGGCGACAGTAGATGGCTACACCTTC.

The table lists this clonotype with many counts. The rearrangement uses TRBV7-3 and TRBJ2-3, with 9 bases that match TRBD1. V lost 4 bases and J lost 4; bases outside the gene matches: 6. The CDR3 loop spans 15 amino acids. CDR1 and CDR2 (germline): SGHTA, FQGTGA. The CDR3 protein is CASSSTGGIADTQYF. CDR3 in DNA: TGTGCCAGCAGCTCCACAGGGGGCATCGCAGATACGCAGTATTTT.

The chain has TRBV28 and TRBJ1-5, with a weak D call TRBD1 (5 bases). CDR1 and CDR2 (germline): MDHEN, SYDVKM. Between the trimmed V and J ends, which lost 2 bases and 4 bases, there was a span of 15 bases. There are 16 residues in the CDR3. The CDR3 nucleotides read TGTGCCAGCAGTTTAGGGGCGACCGGGGCGAATCAGCCCCAGCATTTT. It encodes CASSLGATGANQPQHF.

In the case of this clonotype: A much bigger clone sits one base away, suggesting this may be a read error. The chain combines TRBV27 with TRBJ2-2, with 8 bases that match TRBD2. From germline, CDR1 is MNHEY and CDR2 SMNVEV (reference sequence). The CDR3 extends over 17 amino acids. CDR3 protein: CASSFGTSSGNTGELVF. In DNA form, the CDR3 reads TGTGCCAGCAGCTTCGGGACTAGTTCAGGGAACACCGGGGAGCTGGTTTTT.

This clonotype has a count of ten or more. Here the CDR3 DNA reads TGCGCCAGCAGCTTGGCAGGGCTTCAGGAGCAGTACTTC. Translated, it gives CASSLAGLQEQYF. The chain recombines TRBV5-1 with TRBJ2-7, with TRBD1 as a possible D gene (5 bases). The CDR3 covers 13 residues. V lost 0 bases and J 7 bases, leaving 11 bases between the germline ends. The germline V gene encodes CDR1 SGHRS and CDR2 YFSETQ.

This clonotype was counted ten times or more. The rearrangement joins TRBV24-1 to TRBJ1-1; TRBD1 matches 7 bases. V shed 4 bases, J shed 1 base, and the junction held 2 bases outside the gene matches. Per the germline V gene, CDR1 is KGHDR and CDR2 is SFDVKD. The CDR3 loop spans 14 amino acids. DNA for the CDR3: TGTGCCACCAGTGAGACAGGGAGGAACACTGAAGCTTTCTTT. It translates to CATSETGRNTEAFF.

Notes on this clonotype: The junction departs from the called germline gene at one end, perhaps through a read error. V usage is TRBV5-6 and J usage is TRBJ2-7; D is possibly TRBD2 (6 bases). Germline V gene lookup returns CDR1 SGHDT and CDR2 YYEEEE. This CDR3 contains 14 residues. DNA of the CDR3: TGTGCCAGAAGCTTTATCGGGAGCTCCTACGAGCAGTACTTC. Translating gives CARSFIGSSYEQYF. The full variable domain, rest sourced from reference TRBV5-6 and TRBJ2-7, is DAGVTQSPTHLIKTRGQQVTLRCSPKSGHDTVSWYQQALGQGPQFIFQYYEEEERQRGNFPDRFSGHQFPNYSSELNVNALLLGDSALYLCARSFIGSSYEQYFGPGTRLTVT.

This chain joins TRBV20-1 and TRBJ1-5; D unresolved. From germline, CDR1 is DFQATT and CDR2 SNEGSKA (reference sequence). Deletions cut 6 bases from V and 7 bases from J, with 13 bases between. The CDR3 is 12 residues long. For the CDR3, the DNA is TGCAGTGCCCCCCTGGCCGGGCAGCCCCAGCATTTT. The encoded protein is CSAPLAGQPQHF.

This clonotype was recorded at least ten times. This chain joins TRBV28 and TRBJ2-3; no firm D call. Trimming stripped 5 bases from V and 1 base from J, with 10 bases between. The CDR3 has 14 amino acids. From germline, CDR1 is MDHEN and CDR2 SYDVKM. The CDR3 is CASSPHEGTDTQYF. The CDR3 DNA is TGTGCCAGCAGTCCGCATGAGGGCACAGATACGCAGTATTTT.

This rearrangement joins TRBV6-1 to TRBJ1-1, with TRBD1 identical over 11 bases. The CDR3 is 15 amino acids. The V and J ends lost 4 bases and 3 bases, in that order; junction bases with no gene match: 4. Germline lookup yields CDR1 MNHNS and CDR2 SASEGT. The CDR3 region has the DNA TGTGCCAGCAGTGCCGGGACAGGGGGAGACACTGAAGCTTTCTTT. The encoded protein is CASSAGTGGDTEAFF.

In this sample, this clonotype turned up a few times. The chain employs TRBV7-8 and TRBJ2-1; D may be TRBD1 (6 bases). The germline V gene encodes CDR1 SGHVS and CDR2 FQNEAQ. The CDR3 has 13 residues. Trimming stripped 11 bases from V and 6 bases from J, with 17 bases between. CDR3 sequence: CASSGQNFNEQFF. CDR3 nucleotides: TGTGCCTCCTCCGGACAGAACTTCAATGAGCAGTTCTTC.

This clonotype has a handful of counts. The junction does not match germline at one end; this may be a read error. DNA for the CDR3: TGTGCTAGCAGCTACGGACTAGCGGGAGTTGAGACCCAGTACTTC. As protein: CASSYGLAGVETQYF. The chain employs TRBV7-7 and TRBJ2-5; 13 bases fit TRBD2. Per germline, CDR1 SSHAT and CDR2 FNYEAQ (reference sequence). The CDR3 spans 15 residues.

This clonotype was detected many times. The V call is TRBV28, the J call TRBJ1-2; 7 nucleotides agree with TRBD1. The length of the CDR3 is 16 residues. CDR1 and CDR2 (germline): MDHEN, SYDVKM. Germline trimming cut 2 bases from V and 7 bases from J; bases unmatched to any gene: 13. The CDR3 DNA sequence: TGTGCCAGCAGTTTACGGGACAGCCCTATTTTGGGTGGCTACACCTTC. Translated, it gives CASSLRDSPILGGYTF.

Written as DNA, the CDR3 is TGTGCCAGCATTCCCGGGGGGGGACATAATTCACCCCTCCACTTT. Protein sequence: CASIPGGGHNSPLHF. The chain couples TRBV6-1 to TRBJ1-6, with D possibly TRBD1 on 5 matching bases. The CDR3 spans 15 residues. Deletions cut 7 bases from V and 5 bases from J, with 15 bases between. Germline loops: CDR1 MNHNS, CDR2 SASEGT.